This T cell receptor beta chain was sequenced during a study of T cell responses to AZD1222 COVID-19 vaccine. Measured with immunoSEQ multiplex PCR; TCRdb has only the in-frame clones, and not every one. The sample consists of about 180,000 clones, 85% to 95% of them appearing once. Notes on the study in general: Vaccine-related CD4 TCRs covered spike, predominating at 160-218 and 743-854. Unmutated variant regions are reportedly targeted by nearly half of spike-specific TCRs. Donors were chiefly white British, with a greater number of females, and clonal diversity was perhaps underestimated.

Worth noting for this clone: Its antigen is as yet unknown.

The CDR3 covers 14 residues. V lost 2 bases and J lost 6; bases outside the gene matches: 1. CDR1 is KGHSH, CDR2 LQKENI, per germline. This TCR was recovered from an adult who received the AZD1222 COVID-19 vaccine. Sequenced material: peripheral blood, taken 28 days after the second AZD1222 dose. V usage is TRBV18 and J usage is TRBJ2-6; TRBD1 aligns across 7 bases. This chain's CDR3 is CASSPTGEANVLTF. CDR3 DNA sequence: TGTGCCAGCTCACCAACAGGGGAGGCCAACGTCCTGACTTTC.